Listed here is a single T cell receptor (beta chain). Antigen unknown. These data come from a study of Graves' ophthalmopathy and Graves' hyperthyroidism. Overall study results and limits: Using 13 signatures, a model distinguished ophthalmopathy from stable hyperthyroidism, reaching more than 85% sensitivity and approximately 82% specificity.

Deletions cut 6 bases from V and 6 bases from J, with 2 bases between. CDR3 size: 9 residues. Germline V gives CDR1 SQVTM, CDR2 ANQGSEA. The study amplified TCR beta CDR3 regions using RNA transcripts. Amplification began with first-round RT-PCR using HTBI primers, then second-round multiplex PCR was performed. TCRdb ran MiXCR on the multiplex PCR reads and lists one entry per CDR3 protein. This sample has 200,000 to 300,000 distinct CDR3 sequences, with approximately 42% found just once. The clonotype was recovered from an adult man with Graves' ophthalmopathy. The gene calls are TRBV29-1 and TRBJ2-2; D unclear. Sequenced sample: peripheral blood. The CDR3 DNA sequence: TGCAGCGTGGCCGGGGAGCTGTTTTTT. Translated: CSVAGELFF.